This TCR beta chain was identified in a study of early T cells in non-severe SARS-CoV-2 infection (dated by TCRdb to the early 2020s). Study-level background: Because TCR sequencing relied on bulk RNA taken from unsorted whole blood, pairing of alpha and beta chains was not possible.

Library preparation used 5' RACE. Sequencing used a NextSeq 500. The TCR library protocol attached unique molecular identifiers to individual cDNA molecules to correct for sequencing error and PCR bias. Sequencing covered both TCR alpha and beta chains, and within each sample the abundances of alpha and beta sequences were tightly co-correlated. The paper's data handling went like this. Decombinator V4 was used to perform V gene, J gene and CDR3 annotation of TCR sequences. Expanded TCRs were defined as changing significantly between any two time points under a Poisson model with p below 0.0001. TCR abundances were normalised to the total number of TCRs sequenced in each sample and reported as counts per million. TRAV1-2 paired with TRAJ12, TRAJ20 or TRAJ33 defined MAIT TCRs, while TRAV10 paired with TRAJ18 defined iNKT TCRs. VDJdb, accessed 1 November 2021, was searched for CMV, EBV and SARS-CoV-2 annotated TCRs, excluding TCRs annotated for multiple antigens. The raw public reads went through TCRdb reprocessing: fastp at Q25, MiXCR clone calling, in-frame beta chains kept. Each entry is one CDR3 protein sequence, shown with its most common DNA and genes. The V and J calls here are based on TCRdb, not the publication. In this sample the table shows over 25,000 distinct CDR3 sequences, about 5% of which occur a single time. Approximately 0.92% of the sample is taken by the ten largest.

The CDR3 runs 14 amino acids, cysteine and phenylalanine included. The entry retains the CDR3 DNA only, 42 bases that are in frame from base 1. Taken from the germline V gene, the CDR1 and CDR2 loops are SGHTA and FQGNSA. The V end gives up 4 bases and the J end 3 bases, leaving 6 bases in the junction not matched to a gene. Set within a cohort of healthcare workers in London, UK, this nested case-control study involved weekly PCR testing of nasopharyngeal swabs along with blood sampling. Healthcare workers were recruited between 23 and 31 March 2020, during the week of the UK lockdown, and were followed weekly for up to roughly 15 weeks. This clonotype counts as medium-sized (0.01 to 0.1%). No cognate antigen has been identified for it. Base-call qualities are not available, and no considerably larger clone is one nucleotide away. What the research found in general, with its limitations: VDJdb matching was skewed toward anti-spike CD8 responses and likely underestimated virus-specific expansions by missing private and CD4 specificities.

The chain joins TRBV7-2 to TRBJ2-7; TRBD2 agrees with 7 junctional bases. This clonotype originated in an adult who was a healthcare worker with PCR-confirmed SARS-CoV-2 infection or an uninfected control (not recorded which). The material sequenced was whole blood. The CDR3 region reads CASSSPGLSYEQYF. The DNA reads TGTGCCAGCAGCTCACCGGGACTAAGCTACGAGCAGTACTTC.